These T cell receptor beta chains were read from a single sample in a study of blood T cell repertoires in COVID-19. Libraries were prepared by immunoSEQ multiplex PCR; TCRdb keeps only in-frame clonotypes and omits some of them. The table shows approximately 140,000 clones, with over 75% occurring only once. Sequencing input: peripheral blood. The origin of the receptors is a woman in her sixties or seventies with COVID-19, enrolled during active disease. CDR3s include the opening cysteine and the closing phenylalanine or tryptophan. The order of the fields is V gene, clone size, J gene, D gene, CDR3 protein, CDR3 DNA. A D gene is named only where the DNA matches it firmly. The listing skips clone size in some rows; elsewhere it reads once, few, many or a size class.

TRBV29-1	.	TRBJ1-3	.	CSVEEGASGNTIYF	TGCAGCGTTGAAGAGGGGGCCTCTGGAAACACCATATATTTT
TRBV7-9	.	TRBJ1-1	.	CASTPGLNTEAFF	TGTGCCAGCACCCCCGGTCTGAACACTGAAGCTTTCTTT
TRBV7-8	.	TRBJ2-7	.	CASSPFYEQYF	TGTGCCAGCAGCCCTTTCTACGAGCAGTACTTC
TRBV18	.	TRBJ2-5	.	CASSRGTEQETQYF	TGTGCCAGCTCACGCGGGACAGAACAAGAGACCCAGTACTTC
TRBV7-9	.	TRBJ1-2	.	CATKRGLTNYGYTF	TGTGCAACCAAGCGGGGACTGACTAACTATGGCTACACCTTC
TRBV6-2/TRBV6-3	few	TRBJ1-5	TRBD1	CASSRLGQVLGNQPQHF	TGTGCCAGCAGTAGGCTGGGACAGGTTTTGGGCAATCAGCCCCAGCATTTT
TRBV5-4	.	TRBJ2-2	.	CASSLGLLANTGELFF	TGTGCCAGCAGCTTGGGACTCCTCGCGAACACCGGGGAGCTGTTTTTT
TRBV19	.	TRBJ1-4	.	CASSNGRGEKLFF	TGTGCCAGTAGCAATGGCCGGGGTGAAAAACTGTTTTTT
TRBV5-8	.	TRBJ1-1	TRBD1	CASSLELEGASGAEAFF	TGTGCCAGCAGCTTGGAGTTGGAGGGGGCTTCGGGGGCTGAAGCTTTCTTT
TRBV18	.	TRBJ2-7	.	CASSPSGVGYEQYF	TGTGCCAGCTCTCCATCGGGGGTTGGGTACGAGCAGTACTTC
TRBV14	.	TRBJ2-3	.	CASSQVWRGTDTQYF	TGTGCCAGCAGCCAAGTCTGGCGGGGCACAGATACGCAGTATTTT
TRBV18	.	TRBJ1-2	TRBD1	CASSPPQGEANYGYTF	TGTGCCAGCTCACCACCCCAGGGGGAAGCTAATTATGGCTACACCTTC
TRBV2	.	TRBJ1-4	TRBD1	CASSITGATNEKLFF	TGTGCCAGCAGTATAACAGGGGCAACTAATGAAAAACTGTTTTTT
TRBV9	.	TRBJ2-2	.	CASSVAGSVNTGELFF	TGTGCCAGCAGCGTAGCCGGGAGCGTGAACACCGGGGAGCTGTTTTTT
TRBV30	.	TRBJ1-2	.	CACREYGYTF	TGTGCCTGTAGGGAGTATGGCTACACCTTC
TRBV2	.	TRBJ1-5	.	CASSELGVAGGNQPQHF	TGTGCCAGCAGTGAACTCGGCGTGGCAGGGGGCAATCAGCCCCAGCATTTT
TRBV11-2	.	TRBJ2-3	.	CASSLDGGPPGTQYF	TGTGCCAGCAGCTTAGATGGTGGTCCACCGGGGACGCAGTATTTT
TRBV9	.	TRBJ2-5	.	CASSVGQGRETQYF	TGTGCCAGCAGCGTAGGGCAGGGGAGAGAGACCCAGTACTTC
TRBV7-9	.	TRBJ1-5	.	CASGRGTGNQPQHF	TGTGCCAGCGGAAGAGGTACCGGCAATCAGCCCCAGCATTTT
TRBV7-2	once	TRBJ1-5	.	CASSPLQDSNQPQHF	TGTGCCAGCAGCCCCTTACAGGACAGCAATCAGCCCCAGCATTTT
TRBV28	once	TRBJ1-2	TRBD1	CASSQGEGYTF	TGTGCCAGCAGTCAGGGGGAAGGCTACACCTTC
TRBV9	.	TRBJ2-1	TRBD2	CASSEGPSGVYEQFF	TGTGCCAGCAGCGAAGGGCCTAGCGGGGTTTACGAGCAGTTCTTC
TRBV12-3/TRBV12-4	.	TRBJ2-5	TRBD1	CASSFIGGETQYF	TGTGCCAGCAGTTTCATAGGGGGCGAGACCCAGTACTTC
TRBV18	.	TRBJ2-7	.	CASSPGQNYEQYF	TGTGCCAGCTCACCCGGACAGAACTACGAGCAGTACTTC
TRBV6-1	.	TRBJ1-4	TRBD1	CASSEGTGGGEKLFF	TGTGCCAGCAGTGAAGGGACAGGGGGTGGTGAAAAACTGTTTTTT
TRBV5-4	.	TRBJ1-4	TRBD1	CASSFDRGDEKLFF	TGTGCCAGCAGCTTCGACAGGGGGGATGAAAAACTGTTTTTT
TRBV2	.	TRBJ1-3	.	CASRGGISGNTIYF	TGTGCCAGCAGGGGAGGGATTTCTGGAAACACCATATATTTT
TRBV20-1	.	TRBJ2-3	.	CSGESTDTQYF	TGCAGCGGGGAAAGCACAGATACGCAGTATTTT
TRBV5-1	.	TRBJ1-2	.	CASSFFQNYGYTF	TGCGCCAGCAGCTTTTTCCAGAACTATGGCTACACCTTC
TRBV9	.	TRBJ2-5	TRBD1	CASSVGTGRETQYF	TGTGCCAGCAGCGTAGGGACAGGCCGAGAGACCCAGTACTTC
TRBV10-2	.	TRBJ1-6	.	CASSDPPGYDSPLHF	TGCGCCAGCAGTGATCCGCCAGGGTACGATTCACCCCTCCACTTT
TRBV3-1/TRBV3-2	.	TRBJ1-2	.	CASSQGTLYGYTF	TGTGCCAGCAGCCAAGGGACACTCTATGGCTACACCTTC
TRBV25-1	.	TRBJ1-3	.	CASSAGLISGNTIYF	TGTGCCAGCAGTGCCGGACTGATCTCTGGAAACACCATATATTTT
TRBV6-4	.	TRBJ1-1	.	CASSLDSLNTEAFF	TGTGCCAGCAGCTTGGACAGCCTGAACACTGAAGCTTTCTTT
TRBV5-1	few	TRBJ2-3	.	CASSSGTDTQYF	TGCGCCAGCAGCTCCGGGACAGATACGCAGTATTTT
TRBV5-4	.	TRBJ2-5	TRBD2	CASSSTSAETQYF	TGTGCCAGCAGTTCGACTAGCGCGGAGACCCAGTACTTC
TRBV19	.	TRBJ1-2	.	CASSQRIGTAGYTF	TGTGCCAGTAGTCAGAGAATCGGGACTGCTGGCTACACCTTC
TRBV28	.	TRBJ1-5	.	CASYLAGISSNQPQHF	TGTGCCAGCTATCTCGCCGGGATCTCTTCCAATCAGCCCCAGCATTTT
TRBV3-1/TRBV3-2	once	TRBJ1-4	TRBD1	CASSQRHDRGEKLFF	TGTGCCAGCAGCCAACGTCACGACAGGGGGGAAAAACTGTTTTTT
TRBV3-1/TRBV3-2	.	TRBJ1-4	.	CASSQGYSANEKLFF	TGTGCCAGCAGCCAAGGGTACTCGGCTAATGAAAAACTGTTTTTT
TRBV28	.	TRBJ2-1	.	CASSGGLRNEQFF	TGTGCCAGCAGTGGGGGCCTCAGAAATGAGCAGTTCTTC
TRBV24-1	.	TRBJ2-3	TRBD2	CATSDSVAGGLADTQYF	TGTGCCACCAGTGATTCAGTAGCGGGGGGGCTGGCAGATACGCAGTATTTT
TRBV19	.	TRBJ1-2	TRBD1	CASVGTGGSYGYTF	TGTGCCAGCGTTGGGACAGGGGGAAGCTATGGCTACACCTTC
TRBV9	.	TRBJ2-2	TRBD1	CASSVSGTGGTGELFF	TGTGCCAGCAGCGTATCCGGGACAGGGGGCACCGGGGAGCTGTTTTTT
TRBV6-5	.	TRBJ1-4	TRBD1	CASSYRRGLREKLFF	TGTGCCAGCAGTTACAGGAGGGGGCTTCGTGAAAAACTGTTTTTT
TRBV18	.	TRBJ2-1	TRBD1	CASSPQLTGGNEQFF	TGTGCCAGCTCACCACAGCTGACAGGGGGCAATGAGCAGTTCTTC
TRBV29-1	.	TRBJ2-1	TRBD1	CSVAGDRGRNEQFF	TGCAGCGTTGCTGGGGACAGGGGGCGAAATGAGCAGTTCTTC